This T cell receptor beta chain was profiled in a study of blood T cell repertoires in COVID-19. Across the study: PBMCs, B-cell-depleted T cells, or T cells provided the cDNA or gDNA that made up the material.

The data were produced by immunoSEQ multiplex PCR, yet TCRdb's version contains in-frame clones alone and is incomplete. The data contain approximately 210,000 clones, 84% of them singletons. This CDR3 contains 14 residues. Trimming cost V 9 bases and J 7 bases; bases outside gene matches: 9. Germline CDR1 and CDR2: LNHDA and SQIVND (reference sequence). Enrollment of patients from Seattle took place during active infection, with longitudinal follow-up. What was sequenced was peripheral blood. The TCR was taken from a woman older than 75 with COVID-19, enrolled during active disease. The chain carries TRBV19 and TRBJ1-6, with 7 bases matching TRBD1. CDR3 protein: CASLGRGKNSPLHF. CDR3 sequence (DNA): TGTGCCAGCCTGGGCAGGGGGAAGAATTCACCCCTCCACTTT.